These T cell receptor beta chains were read from a single sample in a study of T cell responses to AZD1222 COVID-19 vaccine. The assay was immunoSEQ multiplex PCR, and TCRdb's table has in-frame clones only and misses some. The data contain approximately 140,000 clones, over 80% of them singletons. The specimen comprised peripheral blood, sampled on day 0 of MenACWY control vaccination. The receptors shown here come from an adult in good health. CDR3s include the opening cysteine and the closing phenylalanine or tryptophan. A D gene is named only where the DNA matches it firmly. Clone size appears in some rows only: once, few, many, or a class for an expanded clone.

cdr3_nt: TGTGCCAGCAGTCCACCCGACAGGGTCTACGAGCAGTACTTC
cdr3_aa: CASSPPDRVYEQYF
d_call: TRBD1
v_call: TRBV28
clone_size: NA
j_call: TRBJ2-7

cdr3_nt: TGTGCCAGCAGTTTTGGAGGGAGTCAGCCCCAGCATTTT
cdr3_aa: CASSFGGSQPQHF
d_call: NA
v_call: TRBV27
clone_size: NA
j_call: TRBJ1-5

cdr3_nt: TGTGCCAGCAGCGCAGACCTACTGGGGGAGCAGTTCTTC
cdr3_aa: CASSADLLGEQFF
d_call: NA
v_call: TRBV9
clone_size: NA
j_call: TRBJ2-1

cdr3_nt: TGTGCCATCAGTACACAGGGCACATATCGTGGCTACACCTTC
cdr3_aa: CAISTQGTYRGYTF
d_call: NA
v_call: TRBV10-3
clone_size: NA
j_call: TRBJ1-2

cdr3_nt: TGTGCCAGCGGGGCAGGGTCGACCTATGGCTACACCTTC
cdr3_aa: CASGAGSTYGYTF
d_call: NA
v_call: TRBV6-5
clone_size: NA
j_call: TRBJ1-2

cdr3_nt: TGTGCCAGCAGTGACCGACAGGGGGCCTACGAGCAGTACTTC
cdr3_aa: CASSDRQGAYEQYF
d_call: TRBD1
v_call: TRBV2
clone_size: NA
j_call: TRBJ2-7

cdr3_nt: TGTGCCAGCAGCGGGACAGGGACGAACACCGGGGAGCTGTTTTTT
cdr3_aa: CASSGTGTNTGELFF
d_call: TRBD1
v_call: TRBV2
clone_size: NA
j_call: TRBJ2-2

cdr3_nt: TGTGCCAGCAGCTTAAGCACGGGTGGAAAGACTGAAGCTTTCTTT
cdr3_aa: CASSLSTGGKTEAFF
d_call: NA
v_call: TRBV7-3
clone_size: NA
j_call: TRBJ1-1

cdr3_nt: TGTGCCAGCAGCCACGACAAGAACACCGGGGAGCTGTTTTTT
cdr3_aa: CASSHDKNTGELFF
d_call: NA
v_call: TRBV7-6
clone_size: NA
j_call: TRBJ2-2

cdr3_nt: TGTGCCAGCAGGAGGGATCACACTGAAGCTTTCTTT
cdr3_aa: CASRRDHTEAFF
d_call: NA
v_call: TRBV6-5
clone_size: medium-sized
j_call: TRBJ1-1

cdr3_nt: TGTGCCAGCAGCCTCTCCGGGACAGGGAACACTGAAGCTTTCTTT
cdr3_aa: CASSLSGTGNTEAFF
d_call: TRBD1
v_call: TRBV3-1/TRBV3-2
clone_size: NA
j_call: TRBJ1-1

cdr3_nt: TGTGCCAGCAGCTCAGATTCGTGGCGGGATCGGTCCGGGGAGCTGTTTTTT
cdr3_aa: CASSSDSWRDRSGELFF
d_call: NA
v_call: TRBV11-2
clone_size: NA
j_call: TRBJ2-2

cdr3_nt: TGTGCCAGCAGTTTAAGGGGACAACCGAACACCGGGGAGCTGTTTTTT
cdr3_aa: CASSLRGQPNTGELFF
d_call: NA
v_call: TRBV6-5
clone_size: NA
j_call: TRBJ2-2

cdr3_nt: TGTGCCAGCAGTCCATTCCCGGGGGCCGACACTGAAGCTTTCTTT
cdr3_aa: CASSPFPGADTEAFF
d_call: NA
v_call: TRBV27
clone_size: NA
j_call: TRBJ1-1

cdr3_nt: TGCGCCAGCAGCTTGGAGCTCGGGGCAGCATACAATGAGCAGTTCTTC
cdr3_aa: CASSLELGAAYNEQFF
d_call: NA
v_call: TRBV5-1
clone_size: NA
j_call: TRBJ2-1

cdr3_nt: TGTGCCAGCAGTTTATTTTCGGGGGGGGAAAAACTGTTTTTT
cdr3_aa: CASSLFSGGEKLFF
d_call: NA
v_call: TRBV28
clone_size: NA
j_call: TRBJ1-4

cdr3_nt: TGTGCCAGCAGCTTGACAGGGGGCGGCAATCAGCCCCAGCATTTT
cdr3_aa: CASSLTGGGNQPQHF
d_call: TRBD1
v_call: TRBV28
clone_size: NA
j_call: TRBJ1-5

cdr3_nt: TGTGCCAGCAGTTACAGGGGAGAGGGCGAGCAGTACTTC
cdr3_aa: CASSYRGEGEQYF
d_call: TRBD1
v_call: TRBV12-3/TRBV12-4
clone_size: NA
j_call: TRBJ2-7

cdr3_nt: TGTGCCAGCAGTGCGGGCGACAGGGGGGGAAGGGGCTACACCTTC
cdr3_aa: CASSAGDRGGRGYTF
d_call: TRBD1
v_call: TRBV27
clone_size: NA
j_call: TRBJ1-2

cdr3_nt: TGTGCCAGCAGCTTCCCAGGACACCCTATGAACACTGAAGCTTTCTTT
cdr3_aa: CASSFPGHPMNTEAFF
d_call: NA
v_call: TRBV5-4
clone_size: NA
j_call: TRBJ1-1

cdr3_nt: TGTGCCTGGAGTGTGAACTCTGGAAACACCATATATTTT
cdr3_aa: CAWSVNSGNTIYF
d_call: NA
v_call: TRBV30
clone_size: NA
j_call: TRBJ1-3

cdr3_nt: TGTGCCAGCAGCGGGACATCGAACACTGAAGCTTTCTTT
cdr3_aa: CASSGTSNTEAFF
d_call: NA
v_call: TRBV7-3
clone_size: NA
j_call: TRBJ1-1

cdr3_nt: TGTGCCAGCAGTCCAGCCTACACAGGGTACTCTGGAAACACCATATATTTT
cdr3_aa: CASSPAYTGYSGNTIYF
d_call: NA
v_call: TRBV27
clone_size: NA
j_call: TRBJ1-3

cdr3_nt: TGTGCCAGCAGCTTACTCTTTTCGGCAACTAATGAAAAACTGTTTTTT
cdr3_aa: CASSLLFSATNEKLFF
d_call: NA
v_call: TRBV5-8
clone_size: NA
j_call: TRBJ1-4

cdr3_nt: TGCGCCAGCAGTGAGTCTGGTAATTCACCCCTCCACTTT
cdr3_aa: CASSESGNSPLHF
d_call: NA
v_call: TRBV10-1
clone_size: NA
j_call: TRBJ1-6

cdr3_nt: TGTGCCAGAGAGAGGGGCTCCGGGGGCTACACCTTC
cdr3_aa: CARERGSGGYTF
d_call: NA
v_call: TRBV2
clone_size: NA
j_call: TRBJ1-2

cdr3_nt: TGCGCCAGCAGCTTAGGGGTAACCGGGGAGCTGTTTTTT
cdr3_aa: CASSLGVTGELFF
d_call: NA
v_call: TRBV5-1
clone_size: NA
j_call: TRBJ2-2

cdr3_nt: TGTGCCAGCAGCTCCATATATAGCTCTGGGGCCAACGTCCTGACTTTC
cdr3_aa: CASSSIYSSGANVLTF
d_call: NA
v_call: TRBV7-9
clone_size: NA
j_call: TRBJ2-6

cdr3_nt: TGTGCCAGCAGCCAACAGTACACTGAAGCTTTCTTT
cdr3_aa: CASSQQYTEAFF
d_call: NA
v_call: TRBV14
clone_size: NA
j_call: TRBJ1-1

cdr3_nt: TGTGCCAGCAGCCCGCGACTAGCGGGGGGCCCCGAGCTTGTGCAGTATTTT
cdr3_aa: CASSPRLAGGPELVQYF
d_call: TRBD2
v_call: TRBV7-9
clone_size: few
j_call: TRBJ2-3

cdr3_nt: TGTGCCAGCAGAGCTGGCGGGACAGTTTATGGCTACACCTTC
cdr3_aa: CASRAGGTVYGYTF
d_call: TRBD1
v_call: TRBV6-5
clone_size: NA
j_call: TRBJ1-2

cdr3_nt: TGTGCCAGCAGTCAGGGACAGGGGGAGCAGTACTTC
cdr3_aa: CASSQGQGEQYF
d_call: TRBD1
v_call: TRBV27
clone_size: NA
j_call: TRBJ2-7